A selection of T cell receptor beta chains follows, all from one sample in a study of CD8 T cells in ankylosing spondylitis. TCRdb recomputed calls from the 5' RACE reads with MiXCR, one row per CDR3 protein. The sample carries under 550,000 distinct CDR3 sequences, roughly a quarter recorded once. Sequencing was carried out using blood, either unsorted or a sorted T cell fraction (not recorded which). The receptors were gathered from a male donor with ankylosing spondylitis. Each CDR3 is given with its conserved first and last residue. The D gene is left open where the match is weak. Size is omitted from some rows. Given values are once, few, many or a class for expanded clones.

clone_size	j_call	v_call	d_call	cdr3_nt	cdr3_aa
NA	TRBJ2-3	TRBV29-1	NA	TGCAGCGTTGAAGGTTTCGGGCAGATCAGGACAGATACGCAGTATTTT	CSVEGFGQIRTDTQYF
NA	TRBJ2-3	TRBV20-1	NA	TGCAGTGCTAGGGGGACCTGGGGCACAGATACGCAGTATTTT	CSARGTWGTDTQYF
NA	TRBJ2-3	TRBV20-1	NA	TGCAGTCCAAAGGGGGGGGCCGATACGCAGTATTTT	CSPKGGADTQYF
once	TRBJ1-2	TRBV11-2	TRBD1	TGTGCCAGCAGCCGAGCTGGGGGGGTTAGACAGGGTTTTAACTATGGCTACACCTTC	CASSRAGGVRQGFNYGYTF
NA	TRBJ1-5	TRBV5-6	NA	TGTGCCAGCAGCTTGTTTTCTTACGGCAATCAGCCCCAGCATTTT	CASSLFSYGNQPQHF
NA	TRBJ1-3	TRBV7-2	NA	TGTGCCAGCAGCGGACGTTCCTCTGGAAACACCATATATTTT	CASSGRSSGNTIYF
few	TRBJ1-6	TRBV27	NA	TGTGCCAGCAGTTTATCGTACGGGCAGTCCGGTTCACCCCTCCACTTT	CASSLSYGQSGSPLHF
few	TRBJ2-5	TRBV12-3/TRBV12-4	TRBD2	TGTGCCAGCAATTTGGGCACTAGCGGGAGTATGGAGACCCAGTACTTC	CASNLGTSGSMETQYF
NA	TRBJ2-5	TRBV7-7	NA	TGTGCCAGCAGCCTTTACGGAGTCCAAGAGACCCAGTACTTC	CASSLYGVQETQYF
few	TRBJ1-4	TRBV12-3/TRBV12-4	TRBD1	TGTGCCAGCAGCAGGGGGCCTGAAAAACTGTTTTTT	CASSRGPEKLFF
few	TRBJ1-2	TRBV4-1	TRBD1	TGCGCCAGCAGCCAAACCCCGGGACAGGGTGTGTATGGCTACACCTTC	CASSQTPGQGVYGYTF
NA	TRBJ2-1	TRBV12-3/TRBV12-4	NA	TGTGCCAGCGCCCAGAGCGGGGAGCAGTTCTTC	CASAQSGEQFF
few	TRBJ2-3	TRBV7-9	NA	TGTGCCAGCAGGGTACAGGGTCTCAGCACAGATACGCAGTATTTT	CASRVQGLSTDTQYF
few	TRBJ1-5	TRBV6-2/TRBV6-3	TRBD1	TGTGCCAGCACTTTACGGGGACAGGGAAATCAGCCCCAGCATTTT	CASTLRGQGNQPQHF
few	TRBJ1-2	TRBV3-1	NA	TGTGCCAGCAGCCAAGATGAGATGGGGGCAGCCCACTATGGCTACACCTTC	CASSQDEMGAAHYGYTF